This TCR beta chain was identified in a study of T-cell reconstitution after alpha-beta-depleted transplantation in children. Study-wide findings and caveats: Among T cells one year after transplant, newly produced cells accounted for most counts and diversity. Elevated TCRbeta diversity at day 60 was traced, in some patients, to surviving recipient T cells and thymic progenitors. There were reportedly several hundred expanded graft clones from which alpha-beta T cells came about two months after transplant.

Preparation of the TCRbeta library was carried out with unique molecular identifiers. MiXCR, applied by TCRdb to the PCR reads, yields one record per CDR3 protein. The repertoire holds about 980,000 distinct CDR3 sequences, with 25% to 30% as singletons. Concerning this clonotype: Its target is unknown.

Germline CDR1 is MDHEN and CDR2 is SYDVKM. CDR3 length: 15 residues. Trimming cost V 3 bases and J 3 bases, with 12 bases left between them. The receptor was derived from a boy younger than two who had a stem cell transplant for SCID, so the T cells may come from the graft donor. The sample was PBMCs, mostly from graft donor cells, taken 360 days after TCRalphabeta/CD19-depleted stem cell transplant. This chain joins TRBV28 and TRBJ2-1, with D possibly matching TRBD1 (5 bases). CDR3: CASSFSGNYYNEQFF. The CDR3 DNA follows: TGTGCCAGCAGTTTTTCAGGGAATTACTACAATGAGCAGTTCTTC.